The sequence of this T cell receptor beta chain was determined in a study of glioma-infiltrating T cells after dendritic cell vaccination. Turning to the study itself: Between 2003 and 2012, patients got autologous tumor lysate-pulsed dendritic cell vaccines. Overall study results and limits: Only a small number of patients had complete blood and tumor samples.

Indicated time point: after dendritic cell vaccination, including at tumor progression/relapse. PBMC were collected before vaccination, two weeks after the third vaccination, and at progression. Germline V gene lookup returns CDR1 MDHEN and CDR2 SYDVKM. V lost 6 bases to trimming and J lost 2 bases, with 14 bases between them. This CDR3 region has 14 residues. Comments on this clone: The antigen is undetermined.

Assay: immunoSEQ multiplex PCR; the TCRdb copy retains only in-frame clones and omits some. Of fewer than 60,000 clones in the sample, around nine tenths were seen once. The clonotype originates from a human donor with glioblastoma. Sequencing used blood, obtained after dendritic cell vaccination. The chain combines TRBV28 with TRBJ2-7, with D possibly matching TRBD2 (5 bases). DNA of the CDR3: TGTGCCAGCAGAACGGAGGTTTCCCCCTACGAGCAGTACTTC. Translated, it gives CASRTEVSPYEQYF.